The entry that follows covers one T cell receptor (beta chain) sequence. Its antigen is as yet unknown. The CDR3 totals 13 residues. V was clipped by 9 bases and J by 4 bases; unmatched bases: 7. CDR1 LNHDA and CDR2 SQIVND come from the germline V gene (reference sequence). The sample belongs to a study of T cell responses to AZD1222 COVID-19 vaccine. Study observations and caveats: Only after the peak T cell response were repertoires sampled.

Only in-frame clones appear in the TCRdb table, and some are missing; sequencing was by immunoSEQ multiplex PCR. The sample lists some 150,000 clones, more than 75% occurring once. The chain uses TRBV19 and TRBJ2-7; 9 nucleotides agree with TRBD1. The TCR comes from an adult who received the AZD1222 COVID-19 vaccine. The sample consisted of peripheral blood, taken 28 days after the second AZD1222 dose. The CDR3: CASTGGTGYEQYF. CDR3 nucleotides: TGTGCCAGCACAGGGGGCACCGGTTACGAGCAGTACTTC.